Sequencing of this TCR beta chain was carried out in a study of cytomegalovirus exposure and HLA in healthy donors. Study in general: As an earlier analysis found, 150 million to 200 million T cells yielded about 120 million unique TCR beta sequences. Study-wide findings and caveats: The later analysis indicated that the majority of CMV-associated TCR beta chains appeared HLA-restricted.

The germline gives CDR1 SEHNR, CDR2 FQNEAQ (reference sequence). The germline V and J ends were trimmed by 4 bases and 0 bases, with 14 bases remaining between them. This CDR3 has 16 residues. The donors comprised healthy bone marrow donors. 60 Vbeta and 13 Jbeta primers were used in PCR. TCRdb keeps only in-frame clones here, not all; method: immunoSEQ multiplex PCR. Of over 95,000 clones listed, over 65% were seen once; the top ten hold around 3.4%. Points on this clone: What it binds is not known.

This TCR came from a middle-aged man in good health and CMV-seronegative. This chain joins TRBV7-9 and TRBJ2-3; D remains unclear. The sample comprised PBMCs. DNA for the CDR3: TGTGCCAGCAGCTCCCAAGGAGCAACTAGCACAGATACGCAGTATTTT. It codes for CASSSQGATSTDTQYF.